One T cell receptor (beta chain) is described in this entry. The antigen is unknown. A read error may account for a junction end that differs from germline. Scientists made TCR beta libraries using quantitative 5'-RACE with molecular barcodes. TCRdb independently ran MiXCR on the 5' RACE reads; one entry per CDR3 protein. The data hold approximately 300,000 distinct CDR3 sequences, with approximately 20% observed a single time. The sample belongs to a study of CD8 T cells in ankylosing spondylitis. Whole-study results and caveats: Reportedly, significant enrichment of disease-linked clones occurred in matched ankylosing spondylitis synovial fluid.

The sample taken for sequencing was blood, either unsorted or a sorted T cell fraction (not recorded which). The receptor comes from a male donor with ankylosing spondylitis or in good health (not recorded which).

DNA of the CDR3: TGTACCAGCAGCCAAGAAACGAACACTGAAGCTTTCTTT. It translates to CTSSQETNTEAFF. The V and J genes are TRBV3-1 and TRBJ1-1; D ambiguous. Looked up from germline, CDR1 is LGHDT and CDR2 is YNNKEL (reference sequence). This CDR3 contains 13 residues.